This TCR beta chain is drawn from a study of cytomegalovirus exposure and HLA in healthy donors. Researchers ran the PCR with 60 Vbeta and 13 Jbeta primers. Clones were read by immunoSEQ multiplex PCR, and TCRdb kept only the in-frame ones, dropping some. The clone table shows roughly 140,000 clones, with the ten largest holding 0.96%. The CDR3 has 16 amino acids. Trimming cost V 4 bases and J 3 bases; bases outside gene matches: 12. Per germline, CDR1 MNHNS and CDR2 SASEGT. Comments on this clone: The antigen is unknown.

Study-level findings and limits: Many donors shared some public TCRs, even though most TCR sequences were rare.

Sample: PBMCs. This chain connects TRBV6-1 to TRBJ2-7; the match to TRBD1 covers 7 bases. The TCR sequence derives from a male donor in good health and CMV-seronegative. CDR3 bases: TGTGCCAGCAGTGGATCGACAGGGTTTAAGAGCTACGAGCAGTACTTC. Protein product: CASSGSTGFKSYEQYF.